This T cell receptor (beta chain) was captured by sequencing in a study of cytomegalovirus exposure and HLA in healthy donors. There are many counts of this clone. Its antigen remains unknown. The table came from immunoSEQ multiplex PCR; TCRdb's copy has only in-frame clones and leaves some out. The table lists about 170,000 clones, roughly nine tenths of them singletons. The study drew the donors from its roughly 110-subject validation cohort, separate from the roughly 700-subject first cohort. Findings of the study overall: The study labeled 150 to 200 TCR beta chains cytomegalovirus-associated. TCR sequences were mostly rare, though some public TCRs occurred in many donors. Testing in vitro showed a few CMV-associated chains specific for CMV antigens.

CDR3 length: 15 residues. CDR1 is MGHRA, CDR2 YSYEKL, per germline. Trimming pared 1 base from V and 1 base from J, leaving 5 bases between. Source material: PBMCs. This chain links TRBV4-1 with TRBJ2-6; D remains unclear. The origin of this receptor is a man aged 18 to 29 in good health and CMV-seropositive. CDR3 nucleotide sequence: TGCGCCAGCAGCCAAGTTACTTCTGGGGCCAACGTCCTGACTTTC. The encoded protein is CASSQVTSGANVLTF.